This entry lists 5 T cell receptor beta chains sequenced from one sample in a study of blood T cell repertoires in COVID-19. The repertoire was sequenced with immunoSEQ multiplex PCR; TCRdb's copy has only in-frame clones and lacks some. The data contain 60,000 to 65,000 clones, approximately 90% of them singletons. The source material was peripheral blood. These receptors were collected from a human donor with active COVID-19. The donor label of this sample is uncertain.

The rearrangement uses TRBV6-2 or TRBV6-3 and TRBJ1-2; D not certain. CDR3 size: 13 residues. The V and J ends lost 0 bases and 7 bases respectively, with 9 bases between them. CDR1 is MNHEY, CDR2 SVGEGT, per germline. CDR3 region: CASSYSASSGYTF. CDR3 sequence (DNA): TGTGCCAGCAGTTACTCGGCCTCAAGTGGCTACACCTTC.

This clone occurred a few times. CDR3 DNA sequence: TGTGCCAGCGGTTCCCAAATAGCGGCCGTACACAATGAGCAGTTCTTC. Amino acids: CASGSQIAAVHNEQFF. V usage is TRBV2 and J usage is TRBJ2-1; a weak D match, TRBD2 (6 bases). This CDR3 comprises 16 residues. Germline-derived CDR1 and CDR2 are SNHLY and FYNNEI. Trimming cost V 8 bases and J 5 bases, with 22 bases left between them.

The V gene is TRBV18, the J gene TRBJ1-1, with no clear D. The germline V gene encodes CDR1 KGHSH and CDR2 LQKENI. CDR3 size: 15 residues. V lost 1 base, J lost 4 bases, and 13 bases lay in between. CDR3 amino acids: CASSPRSDRSTEAFF. CDR3 coding DNA: TGTGCCAGCTCACCACGTAGCGACCGGAGCACTGAAGCTTTCTTT.

This rearrangement joins TRBV7-2 to TRBJ1-6, with D uncertain. The CDR3 is 14 residues long. Deletions cut 5 bases from V and 2 bases from J, with 7 bases between. Germline V gene sequence: CDR1 SGHTA, CDR2 FQGNSA. This CDR3 reads CASSPSPYNSPLHF. The CDR3 coding sequence is TGTGCCAGCAGCCCGTCCCCCTATAATTCACCCCTCCACTTT. Combining the CDR3 with reference TRBV7-2 and TRBJ1-6 gives the whole variable domain GAGVSQSPSNKVTEKGKDVELRCDPISGHTALYWYRQSLGQGLEFLIYFQGNSAPDKSGLPSDRFSAERTGGSVSTLTIQRTQQEDSAVYLCASSPSPYNSPLHFGNGTRLTVT.

The chain joins TRBV5-1 to TRBJ1-1; 8 bases are a match to TRBD1. Germline CDR1 is SGHRS and CDR2 is YFSETQ. Trimming took 3 bases from V and 1 from J; bases not matched to a gene: 2. CDR3 length: 14 amino acids. The CDR3 DNA sequence: TGCGCCAGCAGCTCCGGACAGGGGAACACTGAAGCTTTCTTT. It yields the protein CASSSGQGNTEAFF.